These 20 T cell receptor beta chains originate from one sample sequenced in a study of blood T cell repertoires in COVID-19. The repertoire was sequenced with immunoSEQ multiplex PCR; TCRdb's copy has only in-frame clones and lacks some. The sample gives about 410,000 clones, 89% of which show up once; 1.5% to 2% is in the top ten. Sequences were obtained from PBMCs or T cells enriched from blood (not recorded which). The receptors were gathered from a woman aged 30 to 39 who had recovered from COVID-19.

V gene TRBV28 combines with J gene TRBJ1-3; a weak D match, TRBD1 (5 bases). Per the germline V gene, CDR1 is MDHEN and CDR2 is SYDVKM. V was shortened by 6 bases and J by 0 bases, with 9 bases between the two germline ends. The CDR3 loop spans 14 amino acids. The CDR3 nucleotides are TGTGCCAGCAGGACAGCGAACTCTGGAAACACCATATATTTT. Protein sequence: CASRTANSGNTIYF.

The chain has TRBV30 and TRBJ2-7; no clear D. The V end lost 0 bases, the J end lost 3 bases, and 9 bases lay between the germline ends. CDR3 length: 13 residues. Germline V CDR1 and CDR2: GTSNPN, SVGIG (reference sequence). The CDR3 is CAWSVSRNYEQYF. DNA of the CDR3: TGTGCCTGGAGTGTATCGCGCAACTACGAGCAGTACTTC.

This chain connects TRBV7-2 to TRBJ2-1; TRBD1 agrees at 11 bases. CDR1 SGHTA and CDR2 FQGNSA come from the germline V gene. The CDR3 contains 16 residues. After removal of 6 bases from V and 7 bases from J, the junction contained 11 bases not matched to a gene. The CDR3 DNA is TGTGCCAGCAGACCAGGGCTGGGACAGGGGGTAAATGAGCAGTTCTTC. Translating it yields CASRPGLGQGVNEQFF.

CDR3 sequence (DNA): TGTGCCAGCAGTTTTCGGACAGGGGCGGGAACTGAAGCTTTCTTT. This codes for CASSFRTGAGTEAFF. The rearrangement uses TRBV6-2 or TRBV6-3 and TRBJ1-1; 9 nucleotides line up with TRBD1. The CDR3 loop spans 15 amino acids. The V gene's germline CDR1 is MNHEY and CDR2 SVGEGT. V dropped 4 bases and J dropped 5; count of bases not matched to a gene: 8.

V and J are TRBV19 and TRBJ1-2; no clear D gene. V was cut by 5 bases and J by 4 bases, with 17 bases left in between. The CDR3 is made up of 15 amino acids. Germline V CDR1 and CDR2: LNHDA, SQIVND (reference sequence). The CDR3 region is CASSSRTLGGYGYTF. CDR3 coding DNA: TGTGCCAGTAGTTCCCGGACCCTAGGAGGCTATGGCTACACCTTC. Full variable domain (remainder filled in from reference TRBV19 and TRBJ1-2): DGGITQSPKYLFRKEGQNVTLSCEQNLNHDAMYWYRQDPGQGLRLIYYSQIVNDFQKGDIAEGYSVSREKKESFPLTVTSAQKNPTAFYLCASSSRTLGGYGYTFGSGTRLTVV.

The V and J genes are TRBV13 and TRBJ2-1; a possible D gene is TRBD2 (5 bases). V was clipped by 0 bases and J by 1 base, with 10 bases between them. In germline, CDR1 is PRHDT, CDR2 FYEKMQ (reference sequence). The CDR3 has 16 residues. The CDR3 nucleotides read TGTGCCAGCAGCTTAGGCGCCAGCGGATCCTACAATGAGCAGTTCTTC. Protein sequence: CASSLGASGSYNEQFF.

The genes are TRBV28 and TRBJ2-1, with 8 bases lining up with TRBD2. Germline CDR1 MDHEN, CDR2 SYDVKM. V lost 7 bases, J lost 2 bases, and 1 base stayed unmatched. There are 13 residues in the CDR3. CDR3 region: CASTAGAYNEQFF. In DNA, the CDR3 is TGTGCCAGCACAGCGGGAGCCTACAATGAGCAGTTCTTC.

The chain couples TRBV4-1 to TRBJ1-6; D gene uncertain. Germline V gene data show CDR1 as MGHRA and CDR2 as YSYEKL. Trimming cost V 11 bases and J 9 bases, with 17 bases left between them. This CDR3 is built from 13 residues. The CDR3 bases are TGCGCCGCCGGTCGAGGGAGCAGTTCACCCCTCCACTTT. It is translated as CAAGRGSSSPLHF.

The rearrangement uses TRBV9 and TRBJ1-2; possibly TRBD1 for D (5 bases). This CDR3 is built from 17 residues. Germline V gene data show CDR1 as SGDLS and CDR2 as YYNGEE. V was cut by 0 bases and J by 8 bases, with 23 bases left in between. CDR3 coding DNA: TGTGCCAGCAGCGTAGATGTAGGACAAGGCCCCCATTGGGGCTACACCTTC. Amino acids: CASSVDVGQGPHWGYTF.

The chain links TRBV6-5 to TRBJ2-1; 9 bases line up with TRBD1. CDR1 is MNHEY and CDR2 is SVGAGI in the germline V gene. V shed 5 bases, J shed 4 bases, and the junction held 6 bases outside the gene matches. There are 15 residues in the CDR3. CDR3 region: CASSRQGERYNEQFF. The CDR3 DNA sequence: TGTGCCAGCAGTCGACAGGGGGAGCGGTACAATGAGCAGTTCTTC.

The chain uses TRBV18 and TRBJ1-4; D gene uncertain. V was shortened by 6 bases and J by 8 bases, with 16 bases between the two germline ends. The CDR3 runs to 14 residues. Per the germline V gene, CDR1 is KGHSH and CDR2 is LQKENI. The CDR3 loop reads CASSRTQKEEKLFF. The CDR3 DNA reads TGTGCCAGCTCCCGGACTCAAAAGGAAGAAAAACTGTTTTTT.

The gene calls are TRBV30 and TRBJ2-7; TRBD1 is a possible D gene (6 bases). Between the trimmed V and J ends, which lost 2 bases and 2 bases, there was a span of 16 bases. The germline CDR1 and CDR2 sequences are GTSNPN and SVGIG (reference sequence). The CDR3 runs 15 residues. CDR3 residues: CAWSPQGPRPYEQYF. CDR3 bases: TGTGCCTGGAGTCCCCAGGGGCCTAGACCCTACGAGCAGTACTTC.

The rearrangement uses TRBV28 and TRBJ1-3, with 8 bases matching TRBD1. The CDR3 contains 15 residues. Germline CDR1 MDHEN, CDR2 SYDVKM. V was clipped by 5 bases and J by 1 base; unmatched bases: 4. Here the CDR3 reads CASSNWTGSGNTIYF. Written as DNA, the CDR3 is TGTGCCAGCAGTAACTGGACAGGGTCTGGAAACACCATATATTTT.

V gene TRBV3-1 (or the pseudogene TRBV3-2) combines with J gene TRBJ2-7, with D possibly TRBD2 on 5 matching bases. The length of the CDR3 is 14 residues. CDR1 is LGHDT and CDR2 is YNNKEL in the germline V gene (reference sequence). The V and J ends lost 1 base and 3 bases respectively, with 10 bases between them. CDR3 sequence: CASSQGASSYEQYF. For the CDR3, the DNA is TGTGCCAGCAGCCAAGGAGCTAGCAGCTACGAGCAGTACTTC.

The gene calls are TRBV19 and TRBJ1-2; tentatively, D is TRBD1 (5 bases). Germline-derived CDR1 and CDR2 are LNHDA and SQIVND (reference sequence). The germline V and J ends were trimmed by 4 bases and 0 bases, with 15 bases remaining between them. This CDR3 is 16 amino acids long. CDR3 nucleotide sequence: TGTGCCAGTAGTACCCTCGCGGGGCCAGCTAACTATGGCTACACCTTC. This codes for CASSTLAGPANYGYTF.

The genes are TRBV13 and TRBJ2-1, with 11 bases matching TRBD2. V gave up 5 bases and J gave up 9 bases; unmatched junction bases: 24. Germline lookup yields CDR1 PRHDT and CDR2 FYEKMQ (reference sequence). The CDR3 is made up of 20 amino acids. The CDR3, as DNA: TGTGCCAGCAGCCACAGACCGCCGGGACTAGCGGAGGGGGGCGGGGGTGAGCAGTTCTTC. Its translation is CASSHRPPGLAEGGGGEQFF. Filled out from reference TRBV13 and TRBJ2-1, the complete variable domain reads AAGVIQSPRHLIKEKRETATLKCYPIPRHDTVYWYQQGPGQDPQFLISFYEKMQSDKGSIPDRFSAQQFSDYHSELNMSSLELGDSALYFCASSHRPPGLAEGGGGEQFFGPGTRLTVL.

V is TRBV11-1 and J is TRBJ2-3; 8 bases map to TRBD2. The CDR3 covers 16 residues. The germline V gene has CDR1 SGHAT and CDR2 FQDESV (reference sequence). J lost 6 bases, V lost 1 base, and 9 bases had no gene match. CDR3 in amino acids: CASSLDGGSGADTQYF. As DNA, the CDR3 is TGTGCCAGCAGCTTAGACGGGGGTAGCGGGGCTGATACGCAGTATTTT.

This clone was seen a few times. V usage is TRBV7-2 and J usage is TRBJ1-2; the match to TRBD1 covers 9 bases. CDR1 and CDR2 from the germline V gene are SGHTA and FQGNSA. CDR3 length: 14 amino acids. Trimming removed 1 base from V and 8 bases from J; junction bases left unmatched: 5. CDR3 sequence: CASSLGQGDLGYTF. DNA for the CDR3: TGTGCCAGCAGCTTAGGACAGGGGGACTTGGGCTACACCTTC.

V and J are TRBV19 and TRBJ2-3, with 7 bases identical to TRBD1. Trimming removed 0 bases from V and 3 bases from J; junction bases left unmatched: 0. Germline CDR1 reads LNHDA; CDR2 reads SQIVND (reference sequence). CDR3 size: 14 residues. The CDR3 DNA sequence: TGTGCCAGTAGTATAGACAGGGGGACAGATACGCAGTATTTT. This gives the protein CASSIDRGTDTQYF.

V usage is TRBV27 and J usage is TRBJ2-7; no definite D call. The CDR3 consists of 13 residues. The V end was cut by 2 bases, the J end by 2 bases, with 7 bases between. Looked up from germline, CDR1 is MNHEY and CDR2 is SMNVEV (reference sequence). The CDR3 is CASSLGVTYEQYF. The DNA for the CDR3 is TGTGCCAGCAGTTTAGGAGTAACCTACGAGCAGTACTTC.